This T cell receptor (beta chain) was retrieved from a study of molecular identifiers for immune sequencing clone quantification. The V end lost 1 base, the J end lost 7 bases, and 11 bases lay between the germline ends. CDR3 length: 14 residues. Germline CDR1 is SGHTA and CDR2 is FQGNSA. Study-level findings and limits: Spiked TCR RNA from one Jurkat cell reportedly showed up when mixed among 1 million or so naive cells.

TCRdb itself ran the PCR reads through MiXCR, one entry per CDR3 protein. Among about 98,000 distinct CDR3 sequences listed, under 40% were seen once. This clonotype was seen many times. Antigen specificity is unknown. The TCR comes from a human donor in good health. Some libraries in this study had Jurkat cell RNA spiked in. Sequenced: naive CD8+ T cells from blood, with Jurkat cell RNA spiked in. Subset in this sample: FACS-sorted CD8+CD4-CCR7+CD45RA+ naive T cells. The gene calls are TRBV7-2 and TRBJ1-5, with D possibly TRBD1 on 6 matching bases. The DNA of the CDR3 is TGTGCCAGCAGCTTAGAGGGCAGGGGACAGCCCCAGCATTTT. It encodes CASSLEGRGQPQHF.